A selection of T cell receptor beta chains follows, all from one sample in a study of post-analysis software for immune sequencing data. TCRdb re-analysed the PCR reads in MiXCR, keeping a single row per CDR3 protein. The sample yields about 770,000 distinct CDR3 sequences, about 45% seen once. The specimen sequenced was blood. These receptors were taken from a girl between 5 and 17 years old with multiple sclerosis. The CDR3 runs from the conserved cysteine through the conserved F or W. Each record gives: CDR3 protein, CDR3 DNA, clone size, J gene, D gene, V gene. D genes are given only for firm matches. The size field is filled for only some rows; it gives once, few, many or a size class.

CDR3: CASSFGRTSVPYEQYF
DNA: TGTGCCAGCAGTTTCGGGCGGACTAGCGTTCCCTACGAGCAGTACTTC
size: .
J: TRBJ2-7
D: TRBD2
V: TRBV28

CDR3: CASTRGDGGTDTQYF
DNA: TGTGCCAGCACCCGTGGAGACGGGGGTACAGATACGCAGTATTTT
size: .
J: TRBJ2-3
D: .
V: TRBV7-2

CDR3: CSASFGTYEQYF
DNA: TGCAGTGCTAGTTTCGGAACCTACGAGCAGTACTTC
size: .
J: TRBJ2-7
D: .
V: TRBV20-1

CDR3: CASREAFLSYEQYF
DNA: TGTGCCAGCAGGGAAGCGTTCCTCTCCTACGAGCAGTACTTC
size: .
J: TRBJ2-7
D: .
V: TRBV27

CDR3: CASSQDIGGKAFF
DNA: TGCGCCAGCAGCCAAGATATAGGGGGAAAAGCTTTCTTT
size: .
J: TRBJ1-1
D: .
V: TRBV4-3

CDR3: CASSPPSGPSTDTQYF
DNA: TGTGCCAGCAGCCCGCCTAGCGGTCCTAGCACAGATACGCAGTATTTT
size: once
J: TRBJ2-3
D: TRBD2
V: TRBV7-6

CDR3: CASSRSGNTDTQYF
DNA: TGCGCCAGCAGCCGCAGCGGGAACACAGATACGCAGTATTTT
size: .
J: TRBJ2-3
D: TRBD2
V: TRBV5-1

CDR3: CASSERPGGAGYGYTF
DNA: TGTGCCAGCAGTGAACGGCCAGGGGGCGCTGGATATGGCTACACCTTC
size: .
J: TRBJ1-2
D: TRBD1
V: TRBV2

CDR3: CASSLRAAAYEQYF
DNA: TGTGCCAGCAGCTTACGGGCAGCCGCCTACGAGCAGTACTTC
size: .
J: TRBJ2-7
D: .
V: TRBV7-6

CDR3: CASSLAPFYEQYF
DNA: TGTGCCAGCAGCTTAGCCCCCTTTTACGAGCAGTACTTC
size: many
J: TRBJ2-7
D: .
V: TRBV7-2

CDR3: CSATGTSGSGEQYF
DNA: TGCAGTGCAACAGGGACTAGCGGGAGTGGCGAGCAGTACTTC
size: .
J: TRBJ2-7
D: TRBD2
V: TRBV20-1

CDR3: CASSQGGTVNQPQHF
DNA: TGTGCCAGCAGCCAAGGAGGGACGGTCAATCAGCCCCAGCATTTT
size: .
J: TRBJ1-5
D: .
V: TRBV3-1

CDR3: CSAGQGSSYEQYF
DNA: TGCAGCGCCGGGCAGGGGAGCTCCTACGAGCAGTACTTC
size: few
J: TRBJ2-7
D: .
V: TRBV29-1

CDR3: CSVATGVGANVLTF
DNA: TGCAGCGTTGCGACAGGGGTTGGGGCCAACGTCCTGACTTTC
size: few
J: TRBJ2-6
D: TRBD1
V: TRBV29-1

CDR3: CAATRRGTDTQYF
DNA: TGTGCCGCAACCCGTCGTGGCACAGATACGCAGTATTTT
size: .
J: TRBJ2-3
D: .
V: TRBV3-1

CDR3: CSADYGYTF
DNA: TGCAGTGCCGACTATGGCTACACCTTC
size: .
J: TRBJ1-2
D: .
V: TRBV20-1